This TCR beta chain appears in the sequencing data of a study of PD-1 blockade in mismatch repair-deficient tumors. Looking at the study overall: Patients had some twelve mismatch repair-deficient cancer types, all previously treated and progressing. Study-level points and caveats: Tumor-resident clones, often absent from pretreatment blood, expanded after pembrolizumab and then contracted.

Method: immunoSEQ multiplex PCR; TCRdb's copy keeps in-frame clones and lacks some. The table has approximately 60,000 clones, about 91% seen once. Losses at the gene ends were 0 bases for V and 0 bases for J; bases not matched to a gene: 7. Germline V gene lookup returns CDR1 SGHAT and CDR2 FQNNGV. This CDR3 spans 17 amino acids. Every patient had mismatch repair deficiency by PCR or immunohistochemistry. TCRs were sequenced from three patients responding to pembrolizumab. This clone was seen a single time. The antigen is undetermined. The rearrangement joins TRBV11-2 to TRBJ2-5, with 7 bases aligning to TRBD1. Sequencing was performed on peripheral blood, taken 52 weeks after starting pembrolizumab. The TCR was taken from an adult with mismatch repair-deficient cancer. CDR3 nucleotide sequence: TGTGCCAGCAGCTTAGATGAGGACAGGCGGTACCAAGAGACCCAGTACTTC. Translation: CASSLDEDRRYQETQYF.